This T cell receptor (beta chain) comes out of a study of T cells in Graves' hyperthyroidism and ophthalmopathy. About the research overall: Prior to any treatment, at the point of initial diagnosis, peripheral blood was collected.

RNA transcripts were the template for amplifying TCR beta CDR3 regions. The study used the HTBI primer set for a first-round RT-PCR of the TCR CDR3. TCRdb recomputed calls from the multiplex PCR reads with MiXCR, one row per CDR3 protein. The sample records some 400,000 distinct CDR3 sequences, around 14% being singletons. V was pared by 4 bases and J by 4 bases, with 9 bases of the junction left unmatched. The CDR3 sequence is 16 residues long. Germline CDR1 reads KGHDR; CDR2 reads SFDVKD. Approximately 10 ml of fresh peripheral blood supplied the PBMCs. This clonotype was observed a handful of times.

This sequence originates from a woman aged 60-75 years with Graves' hyperthyroidism. The chain couples TRBV24-1 to TRBJ1-5, with TRBD1 matching over 7 bases. Material: blood. CDR3 protein: CATSDPRQGQNQPQHF. As DNA, the CDR3 is TGTGCCACCAGTGACCCCAGACAGGGCCAGAATCAGCCCCAGCATTTT.